This T cell receptor (beta chain) emerged from a study of cytomegalovirus exposure and HLA in healthy donors. Of note for this clone: As yet, its antigen is unknown.

Researchers ran the PCR with 60 Vbeta and 13 Jbeta primers. TCRdb's copy holds only in-frame clones and misses some; the assay was immunoSEQ multiplex PCR. The sample holds more than 75,000 clones, around 76% seen once. Study-level findings and limits: A later analysis showed that HLA-associated TCR beta chains had undergone more clonal expansion than equally common others.

The specimen was PBMCs. The clonotype was recovered from a woman aged 50 to 60 in good health and CMV-seropositive.

In DNA, the CDR3 is TGTGCCAGCAGTCCCACGGGCGGGAGCTTGTACGAGCAGTACTTC. It translates to CASSPTGGSLYEQYF. V and J are TRBV27 and TRBJ2-7; 7 bases line up with TRBD2. The V gene's germline CDR1 is MNHEY and CDR2 SMNVEV (reference sequence). CDR3 length: 15 amino acids. The V gene end was trimmed by 5 bases and the J gene end by 4 bases; junction bases not matched to a gene: 11.